The present T cell receptor (beta chain) was sequenced within a study of read filtering for tumor transcriptome and immune sequencing. Study-wide context: Among patients, around 18 were male and some 15 female, aged roughly 45 to 80 (mean approximately 64). Revised staging placed eight or nine patients in R-ISS I, around 15 in II, more than five in III. Transcriptome libraries were built from DNase-treated RNA.

General study results and limits: Without single-read clonotypes, shared clonotype proportions correlated more between IR-seq and RNA-seq.

This clonotype has at least ten counts. Its antigen is as yet unknown. Molecular barcoded adaptors covering alpha/delta and beta/gamma chains were used on approximately 400 ng RNA. From the reads, TCRdb called clonotypes with MiXCR, one entry per CDR3 protein. The sample contains 93,000 or so distinct CDR3 sequences, approximately 21% of which appear only once. The sequencing input was a population of CD138-negative cells sorted from bone marrow. The receptor was derived from a donor at least 40 years old with multiple myeloma.

Here the CDR3 reads CASSLTEGNTQYF. The CDR3 nucleotides read TGTGCCAGCAGCTTAACAGAGGGAAATACGCAGTATTTT. The gene calls are TRBV7-9 and TRBJ2-3; D may be TRBD2 (5 bases). Trimming pared 2 bases from V and 7 bases from J, leaving 10 bases between. The CDR3 spans 13 residues. CDR1 and CDR2 (germline): SEHNR, FQNEAQ (reference sequence).